This is a list of T cell receptor beta chains from one sample in a study of T cells in narcolepsy. Sequencing was performed with immunoSEQ multiplex PCR; in TCRdb, only in-frame clones are kept and a portion is missing. The sample records 30,000 to 35,000 clones, around 79% being singletons. The specimen was memory (CD45RA-) CD4+ T cells from blood. All receptors come from a human donor in good health. Each CDR3 is given with its conserved first and last residue. A D gene is named only where the DNA matches it firmly. Size tells how often a clone was seen (once, few, many) or the class of an expanded clone, and some rows leave it out.

d_call j_call v_call clone_size cdr3_nt cdr3_aa
NA TRBJ2-7 TRBV10-2 once TGCGCCAGCAGTCGTGGCACCAGAACCTACGAGCAGTACTTC CASSRGTRTYEQYF
NA TRBJ2-1 TRBV15 NA TGTGCCACCGGCAGAGATCAGTACAATGAGCAGTTCTTC CATGRDQYNEQFF
NA TRBJ1-3 TRBV6-9 NA TGTGCCAGCAGTTTATCAGGCTCTGGAAACACCATATATTTT CASSLSGSGNTIYF
TRBD1 TRBJ1-4 TRBV25-1 NA TGTGCCAGCAGTGAATGGGGGACAGGGTTAAAACTGTTTTTT CASSEWGTGLKLFF
NA TRBJ2-3 TRBV5-1 NA TGCGCCAGCAGCCCAGAGGGACATCGCACAGATACGCAGTATTTT CASSPEGHRTDTQYF
TRBD1 TRBJ2-3 TRBV25-1 NA TGTGCCAGCAGTGAATTCGGGGCAGGGGGCAGAGATACGCAGTATTTT CASSEFGAGGRDTQYF
TRBD1 TRBJ2-5 TRBV5-1 NA TGCGCCTCCCAGGACAGGGTAGTGGAGACCCAGTACTTC CASQDRVVETQYF
NA TRBJ2-3 TRBV5-1 NA TGCGCCAGCAGCTCAATGCTCTCAGATACGCAGTATTTT CASSSMLSDTQYF
TRBD1 TRBJ1-2 TRBV7-6 NA TGTGCCAGCAGCGCCGGACAGGGGCCCTATGGCTACACCTTC CASSAGQGPYGYTF
TRBD2 TRBJ2-2 TRBV7-9 NA TGTGCCGGAGGGCGGGAGGTGATGGACGGGGAGCTGTTTTTT CAGGREVMDGELFF
TRBD2 TRBJ2-2 TRBV30 NA TGTGCCTGGAGGGGAGGATCCGGGAGGGGCACCGGGGAGCTGTTTTTT CAWRGGSGRGTGELFF
TRBD2 TRBJ2-7 TRBV18 NA TGTGCCAGCTCACCATCGACTAGGGCTAGCGGGAGGGCTAGGGAGCAGTACTTC CASSPSTRASGRAREQYF
TRBD1 TRBJ1-3 TRBV7-9 NA TGTGCCAGCAGCCCGCCAGGGACAGGGGGCCAAAGCTCTGGAAACACCATATATTTT CASSPPGTGGQSSGNTIYF
TRBD1 TRBJ1-2 TRBV6-5 NA TGTGCCAGCAACCCAGGGACAGGGGACTATGGCTACACCTTC CASNPGTGDYGYTF
NA TRBJ1-5 TRBV29-1 few TGCAGCGTGGGTTCCCAGAATCAGCCCCAGCATTTT CSVGSQNQPQHF